The clone carrying this T cell receptor (beta chain) was seen only once. Its antigen remains unidentified. The data originate from a study of T cell responses to AZD1222 COVID-19 vaccine. V was clipped by 0 bases and J by 4 bases, with 13 bases between them. CDR1 is SGHRS and CDR2 is YFSETQ in the germline V gene. This CDR3 comprises 15 residues. Sequencing used immunoSEQ multiplex PCR; TCRdb keeps in-frame clones, though not all of them. This table holds more than 85,000 clones, roughly nine tenths found once. Overall study results and limits: Spike-specific TCR breadth and depth rose after two AZD1222 doses.

This sequence joins TRBV5-1 and TRBJ1-1, with D possibly being TRBD1 (5 bases). The material was peripheral blood, obtained on day 0 of AZD1222 vaccination. This receptor was taken from an adult in good health. CDR3 protein: CASSLAGGVTTEAFF. CDR3 bases: TGCGCCAGCAGCTTGGCCGGGGGGGTCACCACTGAAGCTTTCTTT.